Each of the 5 T cell receptor beta chains below was sequenced from the same sample in a study of cytomegalovirus exposure and HLA in healthy donors. The PCR employed 60 Vbeta primers together with 13 Jbeta primers. TCRdb's table, derived via immunoSEQ multiplex PCR, lists solely in-frame clones and lacks some. The top ten clones hold roughly 2% of a sample with about 160,000 clones, about 75% of them seen once. Material: PBMCs. These receptors came from a female donor in good health and CMV-seronegative.

The CDR3 DNA sequence: TGTGCCACCGGGACTTTCTCCTACGAGCAGTACTTC. This gives the protein CATGTFSYEQYF. The chain carries TRBV2 and TRBJ2-7; D perhaps matches TRBD2 (6 bases). This CDR3 contains 12 residues. Germline V gives CDR1 SNHLY, CDR2 FYNNEI. V lost 10 bases and J lost 0, with 10 bases in between.

This clone was found a few times. The chain couples TRBV10-3 to TRBJ1-5; TRBD1 agrees at 7 bases. Germline CDR1 reads ENHRY; CDR2 reads SYGVKD. J gave up 8 bases and V 5 bases, and 12 bases lay outside the gene matches. The CDR3 length is 15 residues. For the CDR3, the DNA is TGTGCCATCAGTAGGGGGCGGGTCCCACGGGAGCCCCAGCATTTT. It yields the protein CAISRGRVPREPQHF.

The chain employs TRBV9 and TRBJ2-1; TRBD1 aligns across 12 bases. Germline lookup yields CDR1 SGDLS and CDR2 YYNGEE. J was trimmed by 6 bases and V by 3 bases; bases with no gene match: 4. This CDR3 contains 15 residues. The CDR3 DNA reads as TGTGCCAGCAGCGGGGGACAGGGGGCCCTCAATGAGCAGTTCTTC. Translated: CASSGGQGALNEQFF.

This chain connects TRBV6-6 to TRBJ2-1; the match to TRBD2 covers 10 bases. This CDR3 is built from 15 residues. The J segment lost 8 bases and the V segment lost 9 bases, leaving 13 bases of the junction unmatched. CDR1 MNHNY and CDR2 SVGAGI come from the germline V gene (reference sequence). For the CDR3, the DNA is TGTGCCAGTCCTTATTCTAGCGGGAGAGGAGATGAGCAGTTCTTC. It translates to CASPYSSGRGDEQFF.

The sample holds a few counts of this clone. V gene TRBV25-1 combines with J gene TRBJ2-3, with a possible D match to TRBD2 (6 bases). V lost 6 bases and J 4 bases, leaving 11 bases between the germline ends. Germline lookup yields CDR1 MGHDK and CDR2 SYGVNS. This CDR3 has 13 amino acids. CDR3 sequence (DNA): TGTGCCAGCAGGAAGGAGGGATCAGATACGCAGTATTTT. It codes for CASRKEGSDTQYF.